This TCR beta chain was sequenced for a study of cytomegalovirus exposure and HLA in healthy donors. General study findings and limits: Owing to their indistinguishability, certain V segments, notably TRBV6-2 and TRBV6-3, were excluded.

Healthy bone marrow donors made up the donor group. Comments on this clone: The antigen remains unidentified.

The PCR employed 60 Vbeta primers together with 13 Jbeta primers. The assay was immunoSEQ multiplex PCR, and TCRdb's table has in-frame clones only and misses some. The data show some 150,000 clones, 80% to 90% seen once. Germline lookup yields CDR1 MNHEY and CDR2 SMNVEV (reference sequence). V gave up 3 bases and J gave up 4 bases; unmatched junction bases: 6. The CDR3 is 15 amino acids. This chain joins TRBV27 and TRBJ2-5, with 9 bases matching TRBD1. Source material: PBMCs. This sequence was found in a woman aged 35 to 49 in good health and CMV-seropositive. CDR3 sequence (DNA): TGTGCCAGCAGTTTGACAGGGGGGTTGGGAGAGACCCAGTACTTC. Translated: CASSLTGGLGETQYF.